The subject of this entry is one T cell receptor beta chain. Its antigen is as yet unknown. The data belong to a study of shared clonotypes between healthy human individuals. Study-wide points: Sampling involved blood alone; tissue repertoires likely differ. Naive subsets generally had larger estimated richness than memory subsets.

Germline V CDR1 and CDR2: MNHEY, SVGAGI. The length of the CDR3 is 14 residues. The V segment lost 2 bases and the J segment 5 bases; nucleotides outside the gene matches: 5. Tens of thousands of T cell genomes, or approximately 190 ng DNA, went into the sorted-subset replicate PCRs. Using immunoSEQ multiplex PCR, the repertoire was profiled, and TCRdb retains in-frame clones only, with some absent. This sample yields fewer than 1 million clones, of which roughly 96% are seen a single time; about 0.25% belongs to the top ten. Positive CCR7 selection of CD45RO-negative cells yielded the naive CD8 cells, and terminally differentiated effector memory CD45RA+ cells were excluded.

This TCR derives from a man aged 25-45 years in good health. The chain has TRBV6-5 and TRBJ2-7, with 8 bases that match TRBD2. What was sequenced was naive CD8+ T cells sorted from blood. In nucleotides, the CDR3 is TGTGCCAGCAGTTACAGTACGGGAGGGGACGAGCAGTACTTC. Amino acid sequence: CASSYSTGGDEQYF.